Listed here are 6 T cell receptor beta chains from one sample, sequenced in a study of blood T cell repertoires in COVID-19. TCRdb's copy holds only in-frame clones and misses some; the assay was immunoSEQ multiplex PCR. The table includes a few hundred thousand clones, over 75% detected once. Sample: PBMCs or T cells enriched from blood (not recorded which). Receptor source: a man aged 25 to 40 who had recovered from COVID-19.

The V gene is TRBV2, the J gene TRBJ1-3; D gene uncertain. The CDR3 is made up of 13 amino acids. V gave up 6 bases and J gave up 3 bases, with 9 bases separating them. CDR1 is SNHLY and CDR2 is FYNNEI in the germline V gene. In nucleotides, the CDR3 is TGTGCCAGCAGCCCCGGGAGTGGAAACACCATATATTTT. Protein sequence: CASSPGSGNTIYF.

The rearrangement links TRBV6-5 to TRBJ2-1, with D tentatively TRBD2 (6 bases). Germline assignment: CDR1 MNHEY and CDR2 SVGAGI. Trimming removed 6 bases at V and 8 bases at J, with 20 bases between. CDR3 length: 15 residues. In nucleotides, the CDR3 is TGTGCCAGCAGCAGCCTCCTTGGGACTTTATATGAGCAGTTCTTC. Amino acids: CASSSLLGTLYEQFF.

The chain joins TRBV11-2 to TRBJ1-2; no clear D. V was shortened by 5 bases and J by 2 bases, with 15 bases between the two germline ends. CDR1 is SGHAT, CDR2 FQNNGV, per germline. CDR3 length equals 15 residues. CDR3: CASSQYLTTNYGYTF. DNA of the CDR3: TGTGCCAGCAGCCAATACCTGACTACCAACTATGGCTACACCTTC.

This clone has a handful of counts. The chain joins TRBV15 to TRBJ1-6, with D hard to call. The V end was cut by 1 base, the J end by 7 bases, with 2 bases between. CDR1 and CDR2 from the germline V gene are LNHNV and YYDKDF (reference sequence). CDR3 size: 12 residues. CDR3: CATSRVNSPLHF. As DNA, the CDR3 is TGTGCCACCAGCAGAGTAAATTCACCCCTCCACTTT.

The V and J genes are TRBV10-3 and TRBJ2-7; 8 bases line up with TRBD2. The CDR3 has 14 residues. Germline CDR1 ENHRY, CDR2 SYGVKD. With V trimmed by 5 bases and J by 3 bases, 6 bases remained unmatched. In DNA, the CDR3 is TGTGCCATCAGTCTTAGCGGGGAAAGCTACGAGCAGTACTTC. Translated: CAISLSGESYEQYF.

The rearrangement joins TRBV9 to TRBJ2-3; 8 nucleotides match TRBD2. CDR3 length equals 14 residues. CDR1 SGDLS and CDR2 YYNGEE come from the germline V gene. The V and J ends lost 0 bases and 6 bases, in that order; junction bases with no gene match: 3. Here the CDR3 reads CASSVGSGGDTQYF. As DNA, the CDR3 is TGTGCCAGCAGCGTAGGCTCGGGGGGGGATACGCAGTATTTT.